The clone carrying this TCR beta chain came up a few times. The antigen remains unidentified. Individuals with ophthalmopathy presented a Clinical Activity Score of at least 3, a NOSPECS grade of at least 4 and a duration under 3 months. Amplification of TCR beta CDR3 regions was performed using RNA transcripts as template. In the first-round RT-PCR of the TCR CDR3, the HTBI primer set was used. MiXCR, applied by TCRdb to the multiplex PCR reads, yields one record per CDR3 protein. The top ten hold less than 45% of the sample, which has about 380,000 distinct CDR3 sequences, roughly 20% seen once. The sample is drawn from a study of T cells in Graves' hyperthyroidism and ophthalmopathy. Across the whole study: Once the initial diagnosis was made, peripheral blood was obtained before any treatment.

V gave up 0 bases and J gave up 6 bases, with 16 bases separating them. In germline, CDR1 is SGDLS, CDR2 YYNGEE. This CDR3 comprises 16 residues. Points from the study as a whole: The model made its ophthalmopathy prediction, and onset followed a median around six months later.

The chain uses TRBV9 and TRBJ2-1, with D perhaps TRBD2 (6 bases). The sample taken for sequencing was blood. The TCR sequence derives from a young man with Graves' ophthalmopathy. CDR3 sequence reads: CASSVEVGEAFNEQFF. The CDR3 DNA follows: TGTGCCAGCAGCGTAGAAGTGGGGGAGGCTTTCAATGAGCAGTTCTTC.